The rows below give T cell receptor beta chains drawn from one sample of a study of response to subunit inactivated influenza vaccine. In TCRdb, the RT-PCR reads were re-called with MiXCR into one record per CDR3 protein. The sample shows around 570,000 distinct CDR3 sequences, about 8% of them seen only once. The sample in question was PBMCs from blood, obtained less than 25 months after vaccination. These receptors all stem from a man between 50 and 75 years old who received an inactivated influenza vaccine. CDR3s include the opening cysteine and the closing phenylalanine or tryptophan. The D gene is left open where the match is weak. Not all rows give a size; the values are once, few, many and, for expanded clones, a class.

J: TRBJ1-6
size: NA
D: TRBD1
V: TRBV5-1
DNA: TGCGCCAGCAGCCAAACAGGGGACCTCGGGAATTCACCCCTCCACTTT
CDR3: CASSQTGDLGNSPLHF

J: TRBJ1-2
size: many
D: NA
V: TRBV20-1
DNA: TGCAGTGCTAGTGGCGGAAGGGGTTATGGCTACACCTTC
CDR3: CSASGGRGYGYTF

J: TRBJ2-1
size: NA
D: TRBD1
V: TRBV20-1
DNA: TGCAGTGCTCGGGACAGGGGCCACAATGAGCAGTTCTTC
CDR3: CSARDRGHNEQFF

J: TRBJ1-1
size: NA
D: NA
V: TRBV29-1
DNA: TGCGTTGCCCGACGCGTGAACACTGAAGCTTTCTTT
CDR3: CVARRVNTEAFF

J: TRBJ1-2
size: few
D: NA
V: TRBV21-1
DNA: TGTGCCAGCACCGGGGGGGAATCTGGCTACACCTTC
CDR3: CASTGGESGYTF

J: TRBJ2-1
size: NA
D: TRBD2
V: TRBV15
DNA: TGTGCCACCAGCAGAGATTTGGGAGGGAGGAATGAGCAGTTCTTC
CDR3: CATSRDLGGRNEQFF

J: TRBJ2-7
size: NA
D: NA
V: TRBV28
DNA: TGTGCCAGCAGTCCCCAGGGCCTAGGGCAGTACTTC
CDR3: CASSPQGLGQYF

J: TRBJ2-7
size: many
D: TRBD1
V: TRBV20-1
DNA: TGCAGTGCTAGCTGGGACAGGAGCTCCTACGAGCAGTACTTC
CDR3: CSASWDRSSYEQYF

J: TRBJ2-1
size: few
D: NA
V: TRBV28
DNA: TGTGCCAGCAGTTTCGGGGCAGGCGATGAGCAGTTCTTC
CDR3: CASSFGAGDEQFF

J: TRBJ2-7
size: NA
D: NA
V: TRBV6-6
DNA: TGTGCCAGCAGTTACCAGGACAGCAACGAGCAGTACTTC
CDR3: CASSYQDSNEQYF

J: TRBJ2-5
size: NA
D: NA
V: TRBV7-9
DNA: TGTGCCAGCAGCCCCAGAGCTCCGAGCCAAGAGACCCAGTACTTC
CDR3: CASSPRAPSQETQYF

J: TRBJ2-5
size: many
D: NA
V: TRBV20-1
DNA: TGCAGTGCTAGAGATTGGGGAGTTAAAGAGACCCAGTACTTC
CDR3: CSARDWGVKETQYF

J: TRBJ2-1
size: NA
D: TRBD1
V: TRBV5-1
DNA: TGCGCCAGCAGCATTGGGACAGGGGGCCGAGGGGAGCAGTTCTTC
CDR3: CASSIGTGGRGEQFF

J: TRBJ2-5
size: many
D: NA
V: TRBV5-1
DNA: TGCGCCAGCAGCGCCTTTCAAGAGACCCAGTACTTC
CDR3: CASSAFQETQYF

J: TRBJ2-3
size: NA
D: NA
V: TRBV4-3
DNA: TGCGCCAGCAGCCAAGATAGACAGCGGGCTCCCCGAAGCACAGATACGCAGTATTTT
CDR3: CASSQDRQRAPRSTDTQYF

J: TRBJ2-5
size: few
D: NA
V: TRBV20-1
DNA: TGCAGTGCTTATAACAACTGGGGGCAAGAGACCCAGTACTTC
CDR3: CSAYNNWGQETQYF